The following is a T cell receptor beta chain sequence with its context. These data come from a study of OX40 agonist ivuxolimab in advanced cancers. Assay used: immunoSEQ multiplex PCR; TCRdb lists only in-frame clones, some missing. The table shows 25,000 to 35,000 clones, with 81% occurring only once. Germline V lookup: CDR1 SGHTA, CDR2 FQGTGA. Trimming removed 5 bases at V and 2 bases at J, with 12 bases between. The CDR3 has 14 amino acids. The chain joins TRBV7-3 to TRBJ1-2; no firm D call. Sequenced here: CD4+ or CD8+ T cells sorted from blood, sampled in a trial of the OX40 agonist ivuxolimab. This receptor was identified in an adult with an advanced solid tumor such as melanoma, head and neck, liver or kidney cancer. The CDR3 DNA is TGTGCCAGCAGCAAAATCCAGGTGAACTATGGCTACACCTTC. Its translation: CASSKIQVNYGYTF. Complete variable domain (other parts from reference TRBV7-3 and TRBJ1-2): GAGVSQTPSNKVTEKGKYVELRCDPISGHTALYWYRQSLGQGPEFLIYFQGTGAADDSGLPNDRFFAVRPEGSVSTLKIQRTERGDSAVYLCASSKIQVNYGYTFGSGTRLTVV.